The 10 T cell receptor beta chains reported below all come from one sample, sequenced in a study of blood T cell repertoires in COVID-19. The data were produced by immunoSEQ multiplex PCR, yet TCRdb's version contains in-frame clones alone and is incomplete. Of approximately 300,000 clones in the sample, 70% to 90% were seen once. Sequencing used peripheral blood. The receptor source for this set is a woman aged 50 to 60 with active or convalescent COVID-19.

The CDR3 DNA is TGTGCCAGCAGCCAAGATCCAGTCGGGCAGCCCCAGCATTTT. It encodes CASSQDPVGQPQHF. The chain carries TRBV3-1 (or the pseudogene TRBV3-2) and TRBJ1-5, with D unresolved. CDR3 length: 14 amino acids. Trimming took 0 bases from V and 7 from J, leaving 10 bases between them. Per the germline V gene, CDR1 is LGHDT and CDR2 is YNNKEL (reference sequence).

The rearrangement joins TRBV6-2 or TRBV6-3 to TRBJ2-5; D gene unclear. The CDR3 consists of 13 residues. Trimming removed 5 bases at V and 7 bases at J, with 14 bases between. CDR1 and CDR2 (germline): MNHEY, SVGEGT. The CDR3 DNA follows: TGTGCCAGCAGTCCACAGTTCGCCGGGACCCAGTACTTC. It specifies CASSPQFAGTQYF.

This clone was counted once. J is TRBJ2-5 and V is TRBV5-4, with 8 bases that match TRBD2. Per germline, CDR1 SGHNT and CDR2 YYREEE (reference sequence). Trimming took 3 bases from V and 2 from J; bases not matched to a gene: 6. This CDR3 is 15 amino acids long. CDR3 coding DNA: TGTGCCAGCAGCTCTAGAACTAGCGGACAAGAGACCCAGTACTTC. This encodes CASSSRTSGQETQYF.

Remarks on this clone: Other DNA sequences within the sample encode an identical CDR3. V is TRBV29-1 and J is TRBJ2-7; tentatively, D is TRBD1 (5 bases). CDR3 length: 11 amino acids. V dropped 3 bases and J dropped 2 bases, with 5 bases sitting between them. Germline assignment: CDR1 SQVTM and CDR2 ANQGSEA. DNA of the CDR3: TGCAGCGTTGAGGGGCCCTACGAGCAGTACTTC. This translates into CSVEGPYEQYF.

The CDR3 DNA follows: TGTGCCAGCTCACCGCTGGGACAGGGGAGTCGAGAGCAGTACTTC. Amino acids: CASSPLGQGSREQYF. The chain has TRBV18 and TRBJ2-7, with 10 bases matching TRBD1. The CDR3 sequence is 15 residues long. Germline V gene data show CDR1 as KGHSH and CDR2 as LQKENI. The ends lost 3 bases at V and 7 bases at J; junction bases unmatched: 9.

The chain uses TRBV27 and TRBJ2-1, with 9 positions matching TRBD1. Unmatched junction bases numbered 7, after V lost 6 bases and J lost 7 bases. CDR3 size: 14 residues. The germline CDR1 and CDR2 sequences are MNHEY and SMNVEV (reference sequence). CDR3 region: CASSPGQGLNEQFF. The CDR3 DNA follows: TGTGCCAGCAGCCCGGGACAGGGCTTGAATGAGCAGTTCTTC.

The V and J genes are TRBV7-9 and TRBJ2-7; a possible D gene is TRBD1 (6 bases). Germline lookup yields CDR1 SEHNR and CDR2 FQNEAQ (reference sequence). Trimming stripped 2 bases from V and 2 bases from J, with 10 bases between. The CDR3 runs to 14 residues. The CDR3 region is CASSLWDTTYEQYF. In DNA, the CDR3 is TGTGCCAGCAGCTTATGGGACACCACCTACGAGCAGTACTTC.

This chain connects TRBV10-1 to TRBJ2-2; maybe TRBD2 (6 bases). V was pared by 8 bases and J by 0 bases, with 10 bases between. This CDR3 contains 14 residues. CDR1 is WNHNN and CDR2 is SYGVQD in the germline V gene (reference sequence). As DNA, the CDR3 is TGCGCCAGCCGCGCGGGAACGAACACCGGGGAGCTGTTTTTT. It encodes CASRAGTNTGELFF.

The chain links TRBV11-2 to TRBJ1-1, with D maybe TRBD1 (6 bases). Trimming took off 10 bases at V and 1 base at J, with 13 bases between the two ends. The CDR3 runs to 13 residues. CDR1 is SGHAT and CDR2 is FQNNGV in the germline V gene. The CDR3 reads CATGRGPNTEAFF. CDR3 DNA sequence: TGTGCCACCGGGCGGGGGCCGAACACTGAAGCTTTCTTT.

The chain joins TRBV2 to TRBJ2-2; D possibly corresponds to TRBD1 (6 bases). V lost 1 base and J lost 3, with 12 bases in between. CDR1 is SNHLY, CDR2 FYNNEI, per germline. The length of the CDR3 is 16 residues. CDR3 bases: TGTGCCAGCAGTGAAGTAGGGAACAGGGACACCGGGGAGCTGTTTTTT. This gives the protein CASSEVGNRDTGELFF.